The entry that follows covers one T cell receptor beta chain sequence. This clone came up once. Its cognate antigen has yet to be identified. Base-call qualities are not available, and no considerably larger clone is one nucleotide away. The data were obtained in a study of shared clonotypes between healthy human individuals (dated by TCRdb to about 2020). With respect to the entire study: The cohort included a few men and a couple of women between 18 and 49 years of age. Per donor, three plates each were used for CD4 naive and CD4 memory, two for CD8 naive, and one for CD8 memory. Libraries were prepared and TCR repertoires were sequenced by different laboratories using diverse techniques, in order to increase sequencing depth and limit assay-specific biases. The study deeply sequenced blood TCR repertoires of five healthy adults to estimate repertoire size and the extent of clonotype sharing between individuals. Per donor, leukapheresis produced somewhere between about 0.85 and 8.9 billion PBMCs. What the authors observed across the whole study: Estimated clonotype richness was generally larger for naive than for memory subsets. When four donors were compared, the shared fraction of clonotypes was around 4.6% for naive CD4, over 3% for naive CD8, 2.3% for memory CD4, and 0.4% for memory CD8. Even with the large sequencing depth, rarefaction of the sorted-subset datasets indicated that sequencing was incomplete. Higher generation probabilities were observed for clonotypes shared by all four sorted-subset donors than for non-shared clonotypes. Only blood was sampled, and tissue TCR repertoires likely differ from those in blood. The genetic and exposure-history diversity represented was limited by the small number of donors. Based on pairwise subsampling, the degree of clonotype sharing among donors was expected to be affected by sequencing depth.

Using the deep immunoSEQ assay, TCR CDR3 regions were amplified from genomic DNA by multiplex PCR. Extracted genomic DNA from each cell subset was distributed evenly across all wells of several immunoSEQ 96-well plates, and each plate was treated as a replicate. Each replicate PCR for sorted subsets received approximately 200 ng genomic DNA, equal to tens of thousands of T cell genomes. Purified libraries were quantified with a Qubit 3.0 fluorometer, sized on a Bioanalyzer 2100, and re-quantified with the KAPA Library Quantification kit. Every immunoSEQ 96-well plate was sequenced on a dedicated single-read 150-cycle Illumina NextSeq 550 flow cell. As for how the authors treated the data: Because the immunoSEQ output held only junctional sequences and lacked quality scores, the filtering could not match the filtering applied to full-length reads. To assign V/J genes and CDR3, sequences were annotated against IMGT germline references using PyIR, a Python wrapper for IgBLAST v1.9. Reads with weak V/J assignments (E-value above 1e-6), missing CDR3, stop codons, out-of-frame junctions, or ambiguous translated residues were removed. V3J clonotypes were defined as sequences sharing an identical inferred V gene, J gene, and CDR3 amino acid sequence. The percentage overlap between two repertoires was calculated by dividing the number of shared unique clonotypes by the size of the smaller repertoire. Repertoire richness was assessed with RTK rarefaction, the Chao1 estimator, and Recon v2.1 estimates of unobserved clonotypes. Generation probabilities were computed with OLGA for all TCRbeta clonotypes obtained by the gDNA method from several donors. TCRdb took over this immuneACCESS table, retaining in-frame rearrangements with V and J assigned. Such tables are incomplete; in checked studies, under half of the missing clones stem from an unresolved V gene, and the remainder is unexplained. That table furnishes V, J and clone size, whereas the DNA furnished D and trimming. Present in this sample are some 980,000 clones, 70% to 85% of which were seen just once. The ten largest clones capture about 1.5% of the sample.

For CDR1 and CDR2, the germline V gene lists MDHEN and SYDVKM. The V and J ends are trimmed by 3 bases and 0 bases, leaving 12 bases between them. There are 15 amino acids in the CDR3, from cysteine to phenylalanine inclusive. Kept here is only the CDR3 DNA, which spans 45 bases and is read in frame from base 1. Donors were healthy HIV-negative adults with no recently reported acute infections or vaccinations. Only Caucasian adults living in Nashville, Tennessee, USA were represented among the donors. CD4+ T cells were enriched through magnetic negative selection, after which naive cells were positively selected on CD45RA and the remaining negative fraction served as the memory subset. After blood collection by leukapheresis, PBMCs were isolated using Ficoll-Histopaque density gradient centrifugation and then cryopreserved in the vapor phase of liquid nitrogen. Analytical flow cytometry was used to check the purity and quantity of each magnetically sorted T cell population. Genomic DNA was isolated from every sorted fraction and measured by UV absorbance on a Nanodrop 2000c.

Sequencing was carried out using memory CD4+ T cells sorted from blood. In light of the paper, this sample's cell subset or site label describes: CD45RA-negative fraction. The receptor comes from a young man in good health. This chain is built from TRBV28 and TRBJ2-7; a tentative D match to TRBD2 spans 6 bases. Here the CDR3 is given as CASSFSGLTSYEQYF. The DNA is TGTGCCAGCAGTTTCTCGGGACTGACCTCCTACGAGCAGTACTTC.